The 21 T cell receptor beta chains presented below share a single source sample, sequenced in a study of blood T cell repertoires in COVID-19. Sequencing used immunoSEQ multiplex PCR; TCRdb keeps in-frame clones, though not all of them. The data show 50,000 to 65,000 clones, 65% to 90% seen once. The sequencing input was peripheral blood. The receptor set was obtained from a man aged 55 to 69 with acute or convalescent COVID-19.

The J gene is TRBJ2-7, the V gene TRBV6-5; weak D call: TRBD1 (6 bases). Trimming cost V 0 bases and J 0 bases, with 6 bases left between them. Looked up from germline, CDR1 is MNHEY and CDR2 is SVGAGI. The CDR3 runs 14 residues. CDR3 DNA: TGTGCCAGCAGTTACTCGGACAGCTCCTACGAGCAGTACTTC. Its translation is CASSYSDSSYEQYF.

The genes are TRBV11-2 and TRBJ2-7; 11 bases fit TRBD1. With V trimmed by 6 bases and J by 7 bases, 8 bases remained unmatched. CDR1 SGHAT and CDR2 FQNNGV come from the germline V gene. The length of the CDR3 is 14 residues. The CDR3 loop is CASRRGQGGLEQYF. CDR3 sequence (DNA): TGTGCCAGCAGGCGGGGACAGGGGGGTCTTGAGCAGTACTTC. The full variable domain, in which reference TRBV11-2 and TRBJ2-7 provide the parts outside the CDR3, is EAGVAQSPRYKIIEKRQSVAFWCNPISGHATLYWYQQILGQGPKLLIQFQNNGVVDDSQLPKDRFSAERLKGVDSTLKIQPAKLEDSAVYLCASRRGQGGLEQYFGPGTRLTVT.

The chain combines TRBV5-4 with TRBJ2-6, with 8 bases identical to TRBD1. This CDR3 has 17 residues. CDR1 is SGHNT and CDR2 is YYREEE in the germline V gene (reference sequence). V lost 3 bases, J lost 0 bases, and 5 bases stayed unmatched. The CDR3 loop is CASSSGGGPSGANVLTF. Written as DNA, the CDR3 is TGTGCCAGCAGCTCAGGGGGCGGGCCCTCTGGGGCCAACGTCCTGACTTTC.

The CDR3: CASSRDTSNQPQHF. The CDR3 DNA reads TGTGCCAGCAGCCGGGACACTAGCAATCAGCCCCAGCATTTT. This chain uses TRBV3-1 (or the pseudogene TRBV3-2) with TRBJ1-5; tentative D call: TRBD1 (6 bases). The CDR3 runs 14 residues. CDR1 and CDR2 (germline): LGHDT, YNNKEL (reference sequence). The germline V and J ends were trimmed by 4 bases and 0 bases, with 7 bases remaining between them.

V is TRBV28 and J is TRBJ2-7, with a tentative D call TRBD2 (7 bases). CDR1 and CDR2 from the germline V gene are MDHEN and SYDVKM. Trimming removed 6 bases at V and 3 bases at J, with 15 bases between. The CDR3 runs to 14 residues. The CDR3 bases are TGTGCCAGCAGGTGGGGGGGGGCGAGCTACGAGCAGTACTTC. This codes for CASRWGGASYEQYF.

The chain uses TRBV29-1 and TRBJ1-4; TRBD1 agrees at 8 bases. J lost 7 bases, V lost 5 bases, and 3 bases had no gene match. The CDR3 contains 12 residues. CDR1 SQVTM and CDR2 ANQGSEA come from the germline V gene. The CDR3 DNA reads TGCAGCGTTACGACAGGGGCTGAAAAACTGTTTTTT. This translates into CSVTTGAEKLFF.

V is TRBV7-8 and J is TRBJ2-7; 11 bases are shared with TRBD2. Germline lookup yields CDR1 SGHVS and CDR2 FQNEAQ. Unmatched junction bases numbered 4, after V lost 5 bases and J lost 1 base. The CDR3 extends over 15 amino acids. The CDR3 region is CASSRRLAGSYEQYF. The CDR3 DNA reads as TGTGCCAGCAGCCGCAGACTAGCGGGATCCTACGAGCAGTACTTC.

The rearrangement links TRBV2 to TRBJ1-2; 8 nucleotides line up with TRBD1. Germline CDR1 is SNHLY and CDR2 is FYNNEI. The CDR3 consists of 13 residues. The J segment lost 4 bases and the V segment lost 4 bases, leaving 2 bases of the junction unmatched. The CDR3 bases are TGTGCCAGCAGTGTTCAGGGGGCCTATGGCTACACCTTC. Translating it yields CASSVQGAYGYTF.

The chain carries TRBV19 and TRBJ2-2; TRBD1 matches at 9 bases. CDR1 LNHDA and CDR2 SQIVND come from the germline V gene (reference sequence). This CDR3 has 14 residues. Trimming cost V 10 bases and J 7 bases; bases outside gene matches: 10. Written as DNA, the CDR3 is TGTGCCACCAAGGACAGGGGAAGGGGCGGGGAGCTGTTTTTT. It translates to CATKDRGRGGELFF. The full variable domain, rest sourced from reference TRBV19 and TRBJ2-2, is DGGITQSPKYLFRKEGQNVTLSCEQNLNHDAMYWYRQDPGQGLRLIYYSQIVNDFQKGDIAEGYSVSREKKESFPLTVTSAQKNPTAFYLCATKDRGRGGELFFGEGSRLTVL.

The chain couples TRBV2 to TRBJ2-5; TRBD1 aligns across 7 bases. J lost 4 bases, V lost 4 bases, and 0 bases had no gene match. The CDR3 is 12 residues long. Germline loops: CDR1 SNHLY, CDR2 FYNNEI. For the CDR3, the DNA is TGTGCCAGCAGTGGACAGGGAGAGACCCAGTACTTC. Protein sequence: CASSGQGETQYF.

The chain couples TRBV5-1 to TRBJ2-7; D gene ambiguous. V was trimmed by 1 base and J by 2 bases, leaving 10 bases between them. This CDR3 is built from 14 residues. Germline loops: CDR1 SGHRS, CDR2 YFSETQ. The CDR3 loop reads CASSLRSATYEQYF. CDR3 nucleotides: TGCGCCAGCAGCTTGCGGAGCGCCACCTACGAGCAGTACTTC.

This clone was seen repeatedly, ten times or more. The chain combines TRBV9 with TRBJ2-7; D gene uncertain. Between the trimmed V and J ends, which lost 3 bases and 0 bases, there was a span of 7 bases. CDR1 is SGDLS, CDR2 YYNGEE, per germline. This CDR3 is 13 amino acids long. The CDR3 sequence is CASSGAISYEQYF. The CDR3 nucleotides are TGTGCCAGCAGCGGGGCAATCTCCTACGAGCAGTACTTC.

The chain is built from TRBV4-2 and TRBJ2-3, with 9 positions matching TRBD1. The CDR3 extends over 15 amino acids. V gave up 0 bases and J gave up 4 bases; unmatched junction bases: 2. The germline gives CDR1 LGHNA, CDR2 YNFKEQ. The CDR3 spells CASSQDRQGADTQYF. CDR3 DNA sequence: TGTGCCAGCAGCCAAGATAGACAGGGGGCAGATACGCAGTATTTT.

The chain employs TRBV27 and TRBJ2-1; tentatively, D is TRBD2 (7 bases). Germline loops: CDR1 MNHEY, CDR2 SMNVEV (reference sequence). This CDR3 has 16 amino acids. Trimming left V 5 bases short and J 8 bases short, with 22 bases between. The CDR3 region has the DNA TGTGCCAGCAGTCCCTTGGCGGGGGCCCCGCAGGATGAGCAGTTCTTC. This gives the protein CASSPLAGAPQDEQFF.

The chain couples TRBV18 to TRBJ2-5; no clear D. Trimming shortened V by 4 bases and J by 2 bases, and 8 bases separated the two germline ends. The germline CDR1 and CDR2 sequences are KGHSH and LQKENI. The CDR3 has 13 residues. As DNA, the CDR3 is TGTGCCAGCTCACGAGCCAAACAAGAGACCCAGTACTTC. This gives the protein CASSRAKQETQYF.

The chain couples TRBV29-1 to TRBJ1-2, with D tentatively TRBD1 (6 bases). The CDR3 extends over 14 amino acids. Germline CDR1 reads SQVTM; CDR2 reads ANQGSEA. With 2 bases removed from V and 5 bases from J, the gap between germline ends came to 15 bases. The CDR3: CSVESGTRVYGYTF. As DNA, the CDR3 is TGCAGCGTTGAAAGCGGGACACGAGTTTATGGCTACACCTTC. Full variable domain (outside the CDR3, taken from reference TRBV29-1 and TRBJ1-2): SAVISQKPSRDICQRGTSLTIQCQVDSQVTMMFWYRQQPGQSLTLIATANQGSEATYESGFVIDKFPISRPNLTFSTLTVSNMSPEDSSIYLCSVESGTRVYGYTFGSGTRLTVV.

The chain is built from TRBV14 and TRBJ1-1; perhaps TRBD1 as D (5 bases). Germline V gives CDR1 SGHDN, CDR2 FVKESK. This CDR3 comprises 13 residues. The V end was cut by 6 bases, the J end by 1 base, with 9 bases between. The CDR3 nucleotides are TGTGCCAGCAGACGCGACAGGAACACTGAAGCTTTCTTT. Protein: CASRRDRNTEAFF.

The genes are TRBV4-2 and TRBJ2-2, with 8 bases aligning to TRBD1. V was pared by 4 bases and J by 6 bases, with 7 bases of the junction left unmatched. The CDR3 runs to 15 residues. Germline values: CDR1 LGHNA, CDR2 YNFKEQ. This chain's CDR3 is CASSREDRVSGELFF. The CDR3 nucleotides are TGTGCCAGCAGCCGTGAGGACAGGGTATCCGGGGAGCTGTTTTTT.

The chain carries TRBV6-1 and TRBJ1-4; 7 positions agree with TRBD1. With V trimmed by 3 bases and J by 4 bases, 8 bases remained unmatched. The germline V gene has CDR1 MNHNS and CDR2 SASEGT. The CDR3 sequence is 16 residues long. The CDR3 is CASSDPGTVINEKLFF. The CDR3 bases are TGTGCCAGCAGTGATCCCGGGACAGTCATTAATGAAAAACTGTTTTTT.

The rearrangement links TRBV6-5 to TRBJ1-2, with D possibly matching TRBD1 (6 bases). This CDR3 comprises 15 residues. From germline, CDR1 is MNHEY and CDR2 SVGAGI. Trimming left V 0 bases short and J 3 bases short, with 11 bases between. The CDR3 loop reads CASSYSQGKYYGYTF. CDR3 coding DNA: TGTGCCAGCAGTTACTCGCAGGGGAAGTACTATGGCTACACCTTC.

The chain has TRBV7-8 and TRBJ1-6; no definite D call. The CDR3 covers 15 residues. Germline CDR1 SGHVS, CDR2 FQNEAQ. Trimming took off 1 base at V and 7 bases at J, with 11 bases between the two ends. As DNA, the CDR3 is TGTGCCAGCAGCTTAGGTCCCAGCGGGAATTCACCCCTCCACTTT. This sequence encodes CASSLGPSGNSPLHF.